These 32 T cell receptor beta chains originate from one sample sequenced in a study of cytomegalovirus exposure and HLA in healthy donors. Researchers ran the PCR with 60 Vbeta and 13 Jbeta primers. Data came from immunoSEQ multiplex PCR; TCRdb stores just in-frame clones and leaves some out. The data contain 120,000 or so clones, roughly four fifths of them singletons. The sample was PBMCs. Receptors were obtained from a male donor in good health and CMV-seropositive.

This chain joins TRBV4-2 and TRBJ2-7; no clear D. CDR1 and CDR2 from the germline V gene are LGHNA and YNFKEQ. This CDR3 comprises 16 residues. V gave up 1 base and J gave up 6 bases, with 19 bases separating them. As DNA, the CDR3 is TGTGCCAGCAGCCAAGGAGTGGCGGAACGAGCCTCCGAGCAGTACTTC. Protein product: CASSQGVAERASEQYF.

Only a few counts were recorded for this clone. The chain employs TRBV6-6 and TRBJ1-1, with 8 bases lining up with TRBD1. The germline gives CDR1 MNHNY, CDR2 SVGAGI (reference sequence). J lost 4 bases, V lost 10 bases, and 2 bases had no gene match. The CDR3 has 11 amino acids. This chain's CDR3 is CATGQGTEAFF. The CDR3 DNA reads TGTGCCACCGGACAGGGCACTGAAGCTTTCTTT.

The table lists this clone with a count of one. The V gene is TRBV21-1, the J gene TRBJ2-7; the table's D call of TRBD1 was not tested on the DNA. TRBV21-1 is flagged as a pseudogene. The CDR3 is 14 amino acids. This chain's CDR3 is CASSTSDRRYEQYF. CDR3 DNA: TGTGCCAGCAGCACTTCGGACAGAAGGTACGAGCAGTACTTC.

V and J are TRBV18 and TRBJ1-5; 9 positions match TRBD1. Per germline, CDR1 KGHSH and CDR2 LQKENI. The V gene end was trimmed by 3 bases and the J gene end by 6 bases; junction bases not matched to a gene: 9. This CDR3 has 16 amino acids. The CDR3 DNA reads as TGTGCCAGCTCACCTGGGACAGGGAGAGTGGGTCAGCCCCAGCATTTT. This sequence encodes CASSPGTGRVGQPQHF.

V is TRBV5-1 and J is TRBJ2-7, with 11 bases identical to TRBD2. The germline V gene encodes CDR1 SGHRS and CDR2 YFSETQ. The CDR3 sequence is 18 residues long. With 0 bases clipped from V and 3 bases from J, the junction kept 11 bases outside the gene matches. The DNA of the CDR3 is TGCGCCAGCAGCTTGGTAGCGGGAGGGGGGATTAGGAACTACGAGCAGTACTTC. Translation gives CASSLVAGGGIRNYEQYF.

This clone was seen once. CDR3 protein: CASSSDRGGVYSNQPQHF. DNA of the CDR3: TGTGCCAGCAGTTCCGACAGGGGGGGGGTATATAGCAATCAGCCCCAGCATTTT. The gene calls are TRBV28 and TRBJ1-5; 9 bases match TRBD1. V lost 4 bases, J lost 0 bases, and 10 bases stayed unmatched. Germline V lookup: CDR1 MDHEN, CDR2 SYDVKM. CDR3 length: 18 amino acids.

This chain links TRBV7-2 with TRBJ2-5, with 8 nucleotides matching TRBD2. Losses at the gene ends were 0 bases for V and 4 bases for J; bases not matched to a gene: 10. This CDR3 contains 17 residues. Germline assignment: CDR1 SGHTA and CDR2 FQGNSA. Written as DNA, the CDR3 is TGTGCCAGCAGCTTAGCGGGTCCGGGAGGGGGGGGAGAGACCCAGTACTTC. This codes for CASSLAGPGGGGETQYF.

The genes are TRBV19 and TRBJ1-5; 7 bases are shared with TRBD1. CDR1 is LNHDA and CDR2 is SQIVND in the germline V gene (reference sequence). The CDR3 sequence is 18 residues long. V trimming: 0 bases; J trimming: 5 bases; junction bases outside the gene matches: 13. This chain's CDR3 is CASSIDLRQGRRDQPQHF. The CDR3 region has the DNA TGTGCCAGTAGTATAGATTTAAGACAGGGACGACGTGATCAGCCCCAGCATTTT.

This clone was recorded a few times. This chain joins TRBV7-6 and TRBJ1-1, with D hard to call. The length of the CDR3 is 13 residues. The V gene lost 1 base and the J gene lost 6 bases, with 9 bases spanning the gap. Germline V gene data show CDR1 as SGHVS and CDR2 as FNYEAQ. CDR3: CASSLGGRAEAFF. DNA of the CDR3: TGTGCCAGCAGCTTAGGCGGGAGGGCTGAAGCTTTCTTT.

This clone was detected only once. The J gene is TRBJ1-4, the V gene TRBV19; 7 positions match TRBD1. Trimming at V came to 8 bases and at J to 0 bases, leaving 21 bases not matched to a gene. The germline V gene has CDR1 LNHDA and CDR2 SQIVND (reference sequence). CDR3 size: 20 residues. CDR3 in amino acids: CASQPKRTGKDRATNEKLFF. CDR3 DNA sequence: TGTGCCAGTCAACCAAAGAGGACAGGAAAGGACCGTGCAACTAATGAAAAACTGTTTTTT.

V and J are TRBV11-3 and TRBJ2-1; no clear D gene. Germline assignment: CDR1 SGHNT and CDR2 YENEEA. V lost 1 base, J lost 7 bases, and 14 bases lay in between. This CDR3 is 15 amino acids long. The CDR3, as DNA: TGTGCCAGCAGCTTAGGAGGAATTCCAACGAATGAGCAGTTCTTC. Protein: CASSLGGIPTNEQFF.

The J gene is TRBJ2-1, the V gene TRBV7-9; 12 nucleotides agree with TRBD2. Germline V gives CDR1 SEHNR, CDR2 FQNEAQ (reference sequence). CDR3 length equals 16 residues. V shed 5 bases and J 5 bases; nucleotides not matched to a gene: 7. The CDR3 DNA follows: TGTGCCAGCAGCCCGCGACTAGCGGGAGTAGACAATGAGCAGTTCTTC. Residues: CASSPRLAGVDNEQFF.

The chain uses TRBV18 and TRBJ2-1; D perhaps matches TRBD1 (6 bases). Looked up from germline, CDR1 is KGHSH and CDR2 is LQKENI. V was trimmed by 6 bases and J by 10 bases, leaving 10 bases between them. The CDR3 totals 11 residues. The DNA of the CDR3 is TGTGCCAGCTCTCCGGGGACAGAGCAGTTCTTC. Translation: CASSPGTEQFF.

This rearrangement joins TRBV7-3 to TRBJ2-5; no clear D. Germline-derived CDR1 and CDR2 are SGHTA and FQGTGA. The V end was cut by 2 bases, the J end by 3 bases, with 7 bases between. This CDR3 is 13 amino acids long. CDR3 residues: CASSLFTEETQYF. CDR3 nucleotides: TGTGCCAGCAGCTTATTTACAGAAGAGACCCAGTACTTC.

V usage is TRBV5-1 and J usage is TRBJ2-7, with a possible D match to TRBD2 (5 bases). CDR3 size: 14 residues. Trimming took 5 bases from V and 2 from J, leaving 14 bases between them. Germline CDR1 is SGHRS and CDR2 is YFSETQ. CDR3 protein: CASSQSGSAYEQYF. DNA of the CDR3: TGCGCCAGCAGTCAGTCGGGATCAGCCTACGAGCAGTACTTC.

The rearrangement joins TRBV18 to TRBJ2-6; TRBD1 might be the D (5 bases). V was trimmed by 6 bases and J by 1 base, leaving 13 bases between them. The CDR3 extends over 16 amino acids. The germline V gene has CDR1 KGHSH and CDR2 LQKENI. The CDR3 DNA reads TGTGCCAGCTCGGACACAGCCCCTTCTGGGGCCAACGTCCTGACTTTC. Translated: CASSDTAPSGANVLTF.

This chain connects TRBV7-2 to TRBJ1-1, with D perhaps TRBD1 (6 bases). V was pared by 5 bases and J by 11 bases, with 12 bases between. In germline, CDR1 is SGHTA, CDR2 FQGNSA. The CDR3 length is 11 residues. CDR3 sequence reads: CASSLQGSAFF. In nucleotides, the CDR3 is TGTGCCAGCAGCCTACAGGGTTCGGCTTTCTTT.

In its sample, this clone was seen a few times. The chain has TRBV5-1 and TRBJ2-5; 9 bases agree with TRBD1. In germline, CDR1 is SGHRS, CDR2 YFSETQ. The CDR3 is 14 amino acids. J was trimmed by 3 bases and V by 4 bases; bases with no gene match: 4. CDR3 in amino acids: CASSTGGAKETQYF. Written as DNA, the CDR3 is TGCGCCAGCAGCACAGGGGGCGCAAAAGAGACCCAGTACTTC.

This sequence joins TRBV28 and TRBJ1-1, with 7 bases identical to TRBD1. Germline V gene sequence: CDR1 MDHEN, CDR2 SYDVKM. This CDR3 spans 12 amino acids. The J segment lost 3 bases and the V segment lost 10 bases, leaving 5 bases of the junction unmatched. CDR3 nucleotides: TGTGCCACCTGGCAGGGGGACACTGAAGCTTTCTTT. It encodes CATWQGDTEAFF.

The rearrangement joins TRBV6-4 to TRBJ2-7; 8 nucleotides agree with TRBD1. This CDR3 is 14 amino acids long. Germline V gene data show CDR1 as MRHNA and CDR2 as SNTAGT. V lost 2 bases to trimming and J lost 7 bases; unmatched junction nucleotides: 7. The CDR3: CASSDPARGQEQYF. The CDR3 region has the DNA TGTGCCAGCAGTGACCCAGCCAGGGGGCAGGAGCAGTACTTC.

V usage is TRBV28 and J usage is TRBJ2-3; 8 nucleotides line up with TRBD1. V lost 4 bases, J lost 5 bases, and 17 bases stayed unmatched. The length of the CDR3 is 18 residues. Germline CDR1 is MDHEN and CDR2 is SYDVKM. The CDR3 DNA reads TGTGCCAGCAGTTCTCGAACGCTCAGGGGGCTAGGTAGAGATACGCAGTATTTT. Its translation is CASSSRTLRGLGRDTQYF.

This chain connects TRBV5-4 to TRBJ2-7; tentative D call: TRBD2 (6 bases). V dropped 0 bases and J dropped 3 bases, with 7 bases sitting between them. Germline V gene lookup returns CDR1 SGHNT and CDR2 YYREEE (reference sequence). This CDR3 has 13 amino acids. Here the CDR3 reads CASSLVADYEQYF. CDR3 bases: TGTGCCAGCAGCTTGGTAGCGGACTACGAGCAGTACTTC. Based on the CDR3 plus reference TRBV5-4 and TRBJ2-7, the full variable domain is ETGVTQSPTHLIKTRGQQVTLRCSSQSGHNTVSWYQQALGQGPQFIFQYYREEENGRGNFPPRFSGLQFPNYSSELNVNALELDDSALYLCASSLVADYEQYFGPGTRLTVT.

CDR3 sequence (DNA): TGTGCCAGCAGCTTGGGACAGCAAGATACGCAGTATTTT. It codes for CASSLGQQDTQYF. The V and J genes are TRBV7-2 and TRBJ2-3, with TRBD1 identical over 7 bases. V dropped 3 bases and J dropped 5; count of bases not matched to a gene: 2. The CDR3 sequence is 13 residues long. CDR1 and CDR2 (germline): SGHTA, FQGNSA. Filled out from reference TRBV7-2 and TRBJ2-3, the complete variable domain reads GAGVSQSPSNKVTEKGKDVELRCDPISGHTALYWYRQSLGQGLEFLIYFQGNSAPDKSGLPSDRFSAERTGGSVSTLTIQRTQQEDSAVYLCASSLGQQDTQYFGPGTRLTVL.

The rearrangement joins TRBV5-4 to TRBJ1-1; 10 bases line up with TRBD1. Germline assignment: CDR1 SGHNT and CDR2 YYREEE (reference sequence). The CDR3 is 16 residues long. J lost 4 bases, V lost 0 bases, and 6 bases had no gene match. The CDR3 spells CASSLARGQGLTEAFF. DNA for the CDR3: TGTGCCAGCAGCTTGGCCCGGGGACAGGGGCTCACTGAAGCTTTCTTT. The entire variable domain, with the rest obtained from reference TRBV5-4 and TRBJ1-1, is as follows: ETGVTQSPTHLIKTRGQQVTLRCSSQSGHNTVSWYQQALGQGPQFIFQYYREEENGRGNFPPRFSGLQFPNYSSELNVNALELDDSALYLCASSLARGQGLTEAFFGQGTRLTVV.

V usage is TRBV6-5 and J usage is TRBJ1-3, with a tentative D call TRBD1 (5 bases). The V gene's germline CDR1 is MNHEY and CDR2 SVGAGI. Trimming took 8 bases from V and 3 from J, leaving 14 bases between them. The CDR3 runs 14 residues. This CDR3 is CASSDAGGGNTIYF. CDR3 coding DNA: TGTGCCAGCTCGGATGCCGGGGGTGGAAACACCATATATTTT.

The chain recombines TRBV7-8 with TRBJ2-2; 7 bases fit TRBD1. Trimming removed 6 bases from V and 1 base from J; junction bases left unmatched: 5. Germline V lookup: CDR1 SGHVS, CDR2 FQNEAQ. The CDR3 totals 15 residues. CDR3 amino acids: CASRTGIGNTGELFF. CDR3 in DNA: TGTGCCAGCAGGACAGGGATCGGGAACACCGGGGAGCTGTTTTTT.

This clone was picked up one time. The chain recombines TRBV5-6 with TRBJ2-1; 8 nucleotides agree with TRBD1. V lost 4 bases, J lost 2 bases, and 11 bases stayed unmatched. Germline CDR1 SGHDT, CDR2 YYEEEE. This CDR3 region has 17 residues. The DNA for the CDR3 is TGTGCCAGCAGCGTCCCCTGGGCAGGGGGCCCCTACAATGAGCAGTTCTTC. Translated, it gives CASSVPWAGGPYNEQFF.

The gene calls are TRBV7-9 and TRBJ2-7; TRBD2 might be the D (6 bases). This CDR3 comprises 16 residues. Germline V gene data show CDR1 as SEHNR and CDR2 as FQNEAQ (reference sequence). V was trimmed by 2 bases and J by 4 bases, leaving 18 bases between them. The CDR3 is CASSLSPAGQIYEQYF. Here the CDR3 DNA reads TGTGCCAGCAGCTTAAGCCCAGCGGGCCAAATTTACGAGCAGTACTTC.

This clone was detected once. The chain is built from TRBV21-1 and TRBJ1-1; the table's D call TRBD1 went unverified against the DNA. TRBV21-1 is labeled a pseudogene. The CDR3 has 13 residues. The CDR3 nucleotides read TGTGCCAGCAGCTACAGTTTAGGCACTGAAGCTTTCTTT. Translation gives CASSYSLGTEAFF.

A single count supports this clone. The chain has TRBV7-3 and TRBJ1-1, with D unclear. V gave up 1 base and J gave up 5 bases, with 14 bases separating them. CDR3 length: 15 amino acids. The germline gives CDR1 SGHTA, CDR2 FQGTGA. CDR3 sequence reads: CASSLNPGLNTEAFF. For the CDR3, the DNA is TGTGCCAGCAGCTTAAATCCAGGCCTCAATACTGAAGCTTTCTTT.

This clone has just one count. The CDR3 DNA reads as TGTGCCAGCAGTAACACAGGGGGGTATGGCTACACCTTC. Translating gives CASSNTGGYGYTF. The V gene is TRBV6-5, the J gene TRBJ1-2; 8 nucleotides agree with TRBD1. This CDR3 is 13 amino acids long. J gave up 5 bases and V 5 bases, and 4 bases lay outside the gene matches. The V gene's germline CDR1 is MNHEY and CDR2 SVGAGI.

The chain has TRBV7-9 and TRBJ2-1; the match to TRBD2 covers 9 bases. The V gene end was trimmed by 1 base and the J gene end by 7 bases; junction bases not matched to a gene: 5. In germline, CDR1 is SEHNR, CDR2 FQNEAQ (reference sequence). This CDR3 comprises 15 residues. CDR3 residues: CASSLVSGSFNEQFF. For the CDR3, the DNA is TGTGCCAGCAGCTTAGTTAGCGGGAGTTTTAATGAGCAGTTCTTC.